This TCR beta chain derives from a study of PD-L1 blockade in urothelial cancer. Overall study: Atezolizumab therapy began for patients around 2014, dosed at 1,200 mg intravenously every 3 weeks. About 85% of the 29 patients were men whose urothelial cancer was bladder-origin. It was at 3 weeks (second dose) and 6 weeks after treatment start that blood was analyzed. Blood yielded a median of around 150,000 T cells per sample.

The CDR3 sequence is 18 residues long. CDR1 is SGHNT and CDR2 is YYREEE in the germline V gene (reference sequence). Germline trimming cut 0 bases from V and 2 bases from J; bases unmatched to any gene: 11. Time point here: pretreatment peripheral blood. Data came from immunoSEQ multiplex PCR; TCRdb stores just in-frame clones and leaves some out. The sample comprises fewer than 65,000 clones, around 88% of which are singletons, and under 15% rests with the top ten. The V gene is TRBV5-4, the J gene TRBJ2-5; 9 nucleotides agree with TRBD2. Sequenced here: PBMCs, sampled around atezolizumab (anti-PD-L1) treatment. This TCR was sampled from a woman aged 55-70 years with urothelial cancer. The CDR3 region is CASSLAGLAWGLQETQYF. The DNA of the CDR3 is TGTGCCAGCAGCTTGGCTGGACTAGCGTGGGGATTGCAAGAGACCCAGTACTTC.